A selection of T cell receptor beta chains follows, all from one sample in a study of shared clonotypes between healthy human individuals. Libraries were prepared by immunoSEQ multiplex PCR; TCRdb keeps only in-frame clonotypes and omits some of them. The sample has some 2,500,000 clones; around 92% are singletons. The sample consisted of naive CD4+ T cells from PBMCs. The receptors derive from a man aged 18 to 35 in good health. Some clones in this sample may be carry-over from other donors' samples. Both conserved end residues are part of each CDR3. Clone sizes are given selectively: once, few, many, or a class where the clone is expanded.

length | J | size | V | CDR3
14 | TRBJ2-2 | . | TRBV18 | CASSAGANTGELFF
13 | TRBJ1-3 | . | TRBV28 | CASSTGTGNTIYF
14 | TRBJ2-7 | . | TRBV6-6 | CASSYWGRGNEQYF
17 | TRBJ1-2 | . | TRBV5-4 | CASSSGQGQRGNYGYTF
13 | TRBJ2-7 | . | TRBV5-1 | CASSSGAVYEQYF
15 | TRBJ1-2 | . | TRBV11-2 | CASSPPGGGHYGYTF
14 | TRBJ2-5 | . | TRBV28 | CASSLQQGWLTQYF
16 | TRBJ2-3 | . | TRBV29-1 | CSVDRGLAESTDTQYF
12 | TRBJ2-3 | . | TRBV2 | CASSGAPAPQYF
14 | TRBJ2-4 | . | TRBV28 | CASSLPQTVDIQYF
16 | TRBJ2-5 | . | TRBV15 | CATSRELAGVGETQYF
13 | TRBJ2-7 | once | TRBV14 | CASSPGGTYEQYF
13 | TRBJ2-2 | . | TRBV6-1 | CASSEAISGELFF
12 | TRBJ2-5 | . | TRBV29-1 | CSVRTGYETQYF
18 | TRBJ1-4 | . | TRBV28 | CASSPPGQSGATNEKLFF
13 | TRBJ1-2 | . | TRBV10-3 | CAIRIQANYGYTF
16 | TRBJ2-3 | . | TRBV28 | CASSPHSAPGTDTQYF
15 | TRBJ2-1 | . | TRBV6-1 | CASMTGTSGYNEQFF
15 | TRBJ2-1 | . | TRBV6-5 | CASRRGTSGSYEQFF
13 | TRBJ2-3 | . | TRBV11-3 | CASSPGYADTQYF
15 | TRBJ2-2 | . | TRBV21-1 | CASSKVGQNTGELFF
16 | TRBJ2-2 | . | TRBV27 | CASRQARTVNTGELFF
16 | TRBJ1-1 | . | TRBV19 | CASRRGRQNSNTEAFF
15 | TRBJ2-1 | few | TRBV6-5 | CASSRTWRGSNEQFF
12 | TRBJ2-5 | . | TRBV10-3 | CAISAYQETQYF
13 | TRBJ1-1 | . | TRBV6-1 | CASSVAGNTEAFF
17 | TRBJ1-5 | . | TRBV18 | CASSPRGMRDSNQPQHF
14 | TRBJ1-1 | . | TRBV7-2 | CASSLPGRNTEAFF
13 | TRBJ2-2 | . | TRBV5-1 | CASSLLDTGELFF
14 | TRBJ1-5 | . | TRBV6-5 | CASSLRGGNQPQHF
13 | TRBJ2-3 | . | TRBV18 | CASSPDREGTQYF
15 | TRBJ2-1 | . | TRBV5-4 | CASSSTSGPYNEQFF
15 | TRBJ1-4 | . | TRBV5-5 | CASSLEGQLNEKLFF
15 | TRBJ2-5 | . | TRBV5-1 | CASSTGLAGRGTQYF
16 | TRBJ2-7 | . | TRBV5-4 | CASSPRPRSDNYEQYF
14 | TRBJ1-1 | . | TRBV7-8 | CASSKLPLNTEAFF
15 | TRBJ2-1 | . | TRBV6-5 | CASSYYRSSYNEQFF
14 | TRBJ2-1 | . | TRBV5-1 | CASSLGLVYNEQFF
15 | TRBJ2-7 | . | TRBV28 | CASRPGGRISYEQYF
16 | TRBJ2-1 | . | TRBV7-3 | CASSLAAGGSYNEQFF
15 | TRBJ2-3 | . | TRBV19 | CASSIQVQYTDTQYF
16 | TRBJ2-1 | . | TRBV28 | CASIPPLGSRGDEQFF
15 | TRBJ2-2 | . | TRBV10-3 | CAISAAGGDTGELFF
16 | TRBJ1-5 | . | TRBV28 | CASSLWAEYSNQPQHF
13 | . | . | TRBV30 | CAWQGGRGYEQYF
15 | TRBJ2-1 | . | TRBV5-1 | CASSPGLAGVNEQFF
15 | TRBJ2-5 | . | TRBV27 | CASSSRLADQETQYF
14 | TRBJ2-7 | . | TRBV6-1 | CASSEAPGSREQYF
13 | TRBJ2-7 | . | TRBV28 | CASRTGGRGEQYF
16 | TRBJ1-3 | . | TRBV5-1 | CASSSTLNRFGNTIYF
14 | TRBJ2-7 | . | TRBV7-6 | CASSPGGSPGEQYF
14 | TRBJ1-2 | . | TRBV28 | CASTNGGVDYGYTF
13 | TRBJ2-7 | . | TRBV18 | CASSPPMGIEQYF
15 | TRBJ2-3 | . | TRBV12-5 | CASGTGTASTDTQYF
14 | TRBJ2-3 | . | TRBV5-5 | CASSPGWGTDTQYF